Following are 11 T cell receptor beta chains from one sample sequenced in a study of T cell repertoires in cytomegalovirus infection. TCRdb recomputed calls from the reads with MiXCR, one row per CDR3 protein. Of 200,000 to 300,000 distinct CDR3 sequences listed, 9% to 15% are singletons. Material: PBMCs. Source of these receptors: a human donor in good health (CMV status not recorded). Some clones in this sample may be carry-over from other donors' samples.

The CDR3 is CASRTPGKNIQYF. The CDR3 coding sequence is TGTGCCAGTAGGACCCCGGGGAAGAACATTCAGTACTTC. The chain employs TRBV19 and TRBJ2-4; D is perhaps TRBD2 (5 bases). The CDR3 sequence is 13 residues long. The germline V gene has CDR1 LNHDA and CDR2 SQIVND (reference sequence). Trimming removed 6 bases from V and 7 bases from J, with 13 bases in between.

This clonotype was seen many times. V usage is TRBV7-9 and J usage is TRBJ2-7; D gene ambiguous. The length of the CDR3 is 13 residues. Trimming took 7 bases from V and 0 from J, leaving 10 bases between them. Per the germline V gene, CDR1 is SEHNR and CDR2 is FQNEAQ (reference sequence). The CDR3 DNA sequence: TGTGCCAGCAACGACGGCTACTCCTACGAGCAGTACTTC. Encoded protein: CASNDGYSYEQYF.

This clonotype was seen repeatedly, ten times or more. The chain has TRBV28 and TRBJ2-7; 9 positions match TRBD1. V was pared by 6 bases and J by 4 bases, with 10 bases of the junction left unmatched. The CDR3 covers 15 residues. Germline CDR1 is MDHEN and CDR2 is SYDVKM. The CDR3 loop reads CASRDSGTGFYEQYF. CDR3 nucleotide sequence: TGTGCCAGCAGAGACTCCGGGACAGGGTTTTACGAGCAGTACTTC.

There are a few counts of this clonotype. The V gene is TRBV7-6, the J gene TRBJ1-6; D call uncertain. The CDR3 spans 16 residues. V gave up 3 bases and J gave up 2 bases, with 11 bases separating them. Looked up from germline, CDR1 is SGHVS and CDR2 is FNYEAQ. The CDR3 sequence is CASSLAAATYNSPLHF. The CDR3 DNA reads TGTGCCAGCAGCTTGGCCGCAGCGACCTATAATTCACCCCTCCACTTT.

This clonotype occurred a few times. The chain uses TRBV20-1 and TRBJ1-6; a weak D match, TRBD1 (5 bases). The germline gives CDR1 DFQATT, CDR2 SNEGSKA (reference sequence). Trimming took 6 bases from V and 5 from J, leaving 14 bases between them. This CDR3 comprises 14 residues. Written as DNA, the CDR3 is TGCAGTGCCCATACCGACAGAAATAATTCACCCCTCCACTTT. Translation: CSAHTDRNNSPLHF.

This clonotype was seen ten or more times. The gene calls are TRBV6-5 and TRBJ2-7; D remains unclear. The CDR3 contains 13 residues. Germline V gene data show CDR1 as MNHEY and CDR2 as SVGAGI. V gave up 0 bases and J gave up 6 bases, with 9 bases separating them. In nucleotides, the CDR3 is TGTGCCAGCAGTTACTCGAGCCACAGCGAGCAGTACTTC. This gives the protein CASSYSSHSEQYF.

The V call is TRBV14, the J call TRBJ2-2; D is unresolved. Trimming cost V 4 bases and J 0 bases, with 6 bases left between them. The CDR3 totals 14 residues. Per the germline V gene, CDR1 is SGHDN and CDR2 is FVKESK. CDR3 in amino acids: CASSPNTNTGELFF. The CDR3 region has the DNA TGTGCCAGCAGCCCCAACACGAACACCGGGGAGCTGTTTTTT. Full variable domain (missing parts from reference TRBV14 and TRBJ2-2): EAGVTQFPSHSVIEKGQTVTLRCDPISGHDNLYWYRRVMGKEIKFLLHFVKESKQDESGMPNNRFLAERTGGTYSTLKVQPAELEDSGVYFCASSPNTNTGELFFGEGSRLTVL.

The sample holds many counts of this clonotype. Here the CDR3 reads CASSLGTRTLGNQPQHF. CDR3 DNA: TGTGCCAGCAGTTTAGGGACGCGGACGTTAGGGAATCAGCCCCAGCATTTT. V usage is TRBV28 and J usage is TRBJ1-5, with a tentative D call TRBD1 (5 bases). V gave up 2 bases and J gave up 4 bases, with 18 bases separating them. This CDR3 is 17 amino acids long. Germline lookup yields CDR1 MDHEN and CDR2 SYDVKM.

The J gene is TRBJ2-7, the V gene TRBV6-1; TRBD2 matches at 7 bases. The ends lost 6 bases at V and 0 bases at J; junction bases unmatched: 5. The V gene's germline CDR1 is MNHNS and CDR2 SASEGT. CDR3 size: 14 residues. The CDR3 region has the DNA TGTGCCAGCAGAGCGGGGTCCTACTCCTACGAGCAGTACTTC. Protein sequence: CASRAGSYSYEQYF.

This clonotype occurred many times. The rearrangement links TRBV7-2 to TRBJ2-3; D unclear. V was cut by 4 bases and J by 0 bases, with 8 bases left in between. The CDR3 is 14 amino acids. Per germline, CDR1 SGHTA and CDR2 FQGNSA. The CDR3 reads CASSYETSTDTQYF. The CDR3 bases are TGTGCCAGCAGCTACGAGACTAGCACAGATACGCAGTATTTT.

J is TRBJ1-2 and V is TRBV6-6, with TRBD1 matching 9 bases. V was pared by 0 bases and J by 4 bases, with 3 bases of the junction left unmatched. Germline V gene sequence: CDR1 MNHNY, CDR2 SVGAGI (reference sequence). This CDR3 comprises 15 residues. The CDR3 region is CASSYSPDRGYGYTF. The CDR3 DNA follows: TGTGCCAGCAGTTACTCACCGGACAGGGGCTATGGCTACACCTTC.